One and the same sample provided the 9 T cell receptor beta chains below, sequenced in a study of blood T cell repertoires in COVID-19. The protocol was immunoSEQ multiplex PCR, while the TCRdb copy is restricted to in-frame clones and leaves out a portion. In the table there are under 200,000 clones, around four fifths of which are singletons. The sequenced sample consisted of peripheral blood. Every receptor here comes from a woman of 80 years or more with COVID-19, enrolled during active disease.

This clone was picked up one time. The chain is built from TRBV5-4 and TRBJ2-1; 9 positions agree with TRBD2. V dropped 0 bases and J dropped 7; count of bases not matched to a gene: 5. The CDR3 spans 15 residues. Germline V gives CDR1 SGHNT, CDR2 YYREEE (reference sequence). CDR3 sequence reads: CASSLAGGRGNEQFF. CDR3 DNA sequence: TGTGCCAGCAGCTTGGCGGGCGGGAGGGGGAATGAGCAGTTCTTC.

CDR3: CASRRTGVNYGYTF. CDR3 nucleotide sequence: TGTGCCAGCAGGAGGACAGGGGTTAACTATGGCTACACCTTC. V and J are TRBV6-5 and TRBJ1-2, with 9 bases identical to TRBD1. The CDR3 is 14 residues long. CDR1 is MNHEY and CDR2 is SVGAGI in the germline V gene. Trimming took 6 bases from V and 1 from J; bases not matched to a gene: 3.

This sequence joins TRBV6-2 or TRBV6-3 and TRBJ1-1, with a weak D call TRBD1 (5 bases). In germline, CDR1 is MNHEY, CDR2 SVGEGT. Trimming left V 4 bases short and J 5 bases short, with 20 bases between. The CDR3 loop spans 16 amino acids. CDR3 sequence: CASSSSPGGPLTEAFF. Here the CDR3 DNA reads TGTGCCAGCAGTTCTAGCCCCGGGGGTCCCCTTACTGAAGCTTTCTTT.

The gene calls are TRBV5-1 and TRBJ2-5; 10 nucleotides agree with TRBD2. V dropped 4 bases and J dropped 1; count of bases not matched to a gene: 4. Germline V gene sequence: CDR1 SGHRS, CDR2 YFSETQ. There are 15 residues in the CDR3. CDR3 coding DNA: TGCGCCAGCAGCGATGCTAGCGGGGGCCAAGAGACCCAGTACTTC. It yields the protein CASSDASGGQETQYF.

The J gene is TRBJ1-2, the V gene TRBV6-5; 7 bases fit TRBD1. Germline V gene data show CDR1 as MNHEY and CDR2 as SVGAGI. This CDR3 has 13 amino acids. The V and J ends lost 6 bases and 4 bases, in that order; junction bases with no gene match: 5. In DNA, the CDR3 is TGTGCCAGCAGACCGGACAGGCGCTATGGCTACACCTTC. This encodes CASRPDRRYGYTF.

The chain couples TRBV2 to TRBJ1-4; D remains ambiguous. Trimming removed 7 bases from V and 0 bases from J, with 9 bases in between. Germline loops: CDR1 SNHLY, CDR2 FYNNEI. The length of the CDR3 is 14 residues. DNA for the CDR3: TGTGCCAGCATTGGCCAGACAACTAATGAAAAACTGTTTTTT. It translates to CASIGQTTNEKLFF.

The V and J genes are TRBV2 and TRBJ2-2, with 11 bases aligning to TRBD2. This CDR3 spans 17 amino acids. Losses at the gene ends were 9 bases for V and 2 bases for J; bases not matched to a gene: 11. In germline, CDR1 is SNHLY, CDR2 FYNNEI. The DNA for the CDR3 is TGTGCCAGTCGGACCGGGACTAGCGGAGCCAACACCGGGGAGCTGTTTTTT. Amino acid sequence: CASRTGTSGANTGELFF.

This clone was detected once. The V call is TRBV6-2 or TRBV6-3, the J call TRBJ2-1, with 9 positions matching TRBD2. V shed 2 bases, J shed 4 bases, and the junction held 3 bases outside the gene matches. The CDR3 is 15 residues long. Germline CDR1 MNHEY, CDR2 SVGEGT. The CDR3: CASSYLGLAYNEQFF. DNA of the CDR3: TGTGCCAGCAGTTACCTCGGACTAGCGTACAATGAGCAGTTCTTC.

The chain couples TRBV19 to TRBJ1-4, with 10 bases matching TRBD1. The CDR3 totals 14 residues. Trimming removed 5 bases from V and 6 bases from J; junction bases left unmatched: 3. Per the germline V gene, CDR1 is LNHDA and CDR2 is SQIVND (reference sequence). CDR3 protein: CASSSGQGYEKLFF. CDR3 coding DNA: TGTGCCAGTAGTTCGGGACAGGGGTATGAAAAACTGTTTTTT.